This T cell receptor beta chain emerged from a study of draining lymph node invasion in breast cancer (dated by TCRdb to 2018 to 2021). The study in broad terms: Histology and cytokeratin immunohistochemistry were used to diagnose nodal metastasis, and EpCAM/CD45 flow cytometry was used to confirm the diagnosis. In a separate targeted assay, bulk TCR-beta CDR3 sequencing compared sorted memory regulatory T cells and memory conventional CD4 T cells across breast cancer tissues. Each patient contributed matched non-invaded and tumor-invaded tumor-draining lymph nodes plus the primary tumor, profiled for both Treg and Tconv subsets. The separate targeted TCR sequencing included lymph nodes from five patients, and primary tumors were also sequenced for most of those five patients.

As to this clonotype: The antigen it binds to is not known. No base quality values were provided; no much bigger clone lies one nucleotide off.

For memory regulatory T cells, the sort was based on CD4+ CD45RA- CD25high cells. Each tumor-draining lymph node was classified as non-invaded if metastatic tumor cells were absent and as invaded if metastatic tumor cells were present. Before staining and sorting, a Miltenyi Pan T Cell isolation kit was used to pre-enrich the T cells. Primary tumors were characterized by immunohistochemistry for estrogen receptor, progesterone receptor, HER2 and Ki-67. Within a few hours after surgery, the fresh surgical tissue was processed by cutting it into small fragments. Tissue fragments were enzymatically digested with Liberase TL plus DNase for under 25 minutes and were then filtered through a 40-micrometer strainer. After DAPI live/dead staining, sorting was performed on a BD FACS Aria II with about 98-99% purity. Sorted cells were lysed in TCL buffer and RNA was purified with a Norgen Single Cell RNA purification kit including DNase treatment.

The CDR3 runs 16 amino acids, cysteine and phenylalanine included. Of the read, only the CDR3 DNA is kept; its 48 bases are in frame from base 1. V loses 4 bases of germline sequence and J loses 0 bases, and the interval between the two ends is 13 bases. The germline V gene (reference sequence) gives CDR1 as LNHDA and CDR2 as SQIVND. The library was built by means of bulk RNA-seq. TCRdb names Illumina HiSeq 2500 as the instrument used. From the authors' description of their analysis: In the separate targeted TCR-seq dataset, CDR3 sequences were extracted from raw reads and quantified using MiXCR version 2.1.5 with default parameters. In the separate targeted TCR-seq dataset, TCR-beta clones were defined by the combination of V gene, J gene and CDR3 sequence. The separate targeted TCR-seq dataset was filtered by first dropping clones with fewer than three counts and then keeping only the 90% most strongly expressed clones in each sample. In the separate targeted TCR-seq dataset, Treg-Tconv overlap was computed as shared clones divided by total Treg clones per tissue, times 100. TCRdb's own reprocessing of the public reads used fastp at Q25 and MiXCR and kept productive beta chains. Every distinct CDR3 protein forms one entry, paired with its most common genes and DNA. TCRdb, not the authors, supplied the V and J calls. The sample data list about 1,200 distinct CDR3 sequences, and approximately 61% of these were observed just once. In total, the top ten clones hold 8% to 13% of the sample.

Study-wide findings and limitations: Detection of some of the top 100 tumor clones in both invaded and non-invaded nodes suggests recirculation between tumor and draining nodes. In the targeted TCR-seq data, Tregs appeared more clonally expanded than Tconvs in all tissues, and both subsets were less diverse in tumor than lymph nodes. TCRs shared between Treg and Tconv subsets were regarded as suggestive, but not proof, of a common clonal origin. Per tissue, roughly 12-25% of Treg TCRs were found to be shared with Tconvs, and this sharing was interpreted as suggesting peripheral Treg induction. Tracking of the top-100 tumor clones could be carried out in just a couple of patients. Data could not resolve whether Treg conversion occurred in a given organ or whether converted Tregs recirculated between nodes and tumor.

The chain is encoded by TRBV19 joined to TRBJ1-3, and perhaps TRBD1 as D gene, on 6 matching bases. This receptor was identified in a female donor with luminal breast cancer. The source material was sorted memory Tregs from a lymph node. The sample's cell subset or site label, in plain terms: CD45RA-negative sorted CD4+ T cells (memory Tconv or effector/memory Treg). Read as DNA, the sequence is TGTGCCAGTAGTACCCGGGACACCGGCTCTGGAAACACCATATATTTT. Translated, this is CASSTRDTGSGNTIYF.